This T cell receptor (beta chain) was profiled in a study of molecular identifiers for immune sequencing clone quantification. TCRdb called the PCR reads again in MiXCR, with one record for every CDR3 protein. The table lists about 640,000 distinct CDR3 sequences, roughly 21% of them singletons. V was pared by 6 bases and J by 1 base, with 13 bases between. The CDR3 has 14 amino acids. Germline CDR1 and CDR2: SGDLS and YYNGEE. Sequencing was performed on naive CD8+ T cells from blood, with Jurkat cell RNA spiked in. Subset given: FACS-sorted CD8+CD4-CCR7+CD45RA+ naive T cells. The clonotype comes from a human donor in good health. Some libraries in this study had Jurkat cell RNA spiked in. V and J are TRBV9 and TRBJ1-2; D unresolved. CDR3 loop: CASTPSLNNYGYTF. CDR3 sequence (DNA): TGTGCCAGCACCCCTAGTCTGAATAACTATGGCTACACCTTC.